This section outlines one TCR beta chain sequence together with its context. Authors' processing steps: From reference gene primer amplification, estimates of nucleated cell counts were derived. Sequencing used immunoSEQ multiplex PCR; TCRdb keeps in-frame clones, though not all of them. V and J calls and clone size are those listed in that table; D and trimming were worked out from the DNA. This sample yields about 420,000 clones, of which over 85% are seen a single time; 0.8% to 0.85% belongs to the top ten. Seattle patient enrollment occurred during active infection, with longitudinal follow-up thereafter. This specimen belongs to a study of blood T cell repertoires in COVID-19. About the research overall: The study drew acute and convalescent COVID-19 samples from the United States, Italy and Spain. Sources were T cells, B-cell-depleted T cells, or PBMCs; the material itself was cDNA or gDNA.

Germline CDR1 reads SQVTM; CDR2 reads ANQGSEA. Trimming took 4 bases from V and 10 from J, leaving 14 bases between them. The CDR3 consists of 12 residues. The chain recombines TRBV29-1 with TRBJ2-1; no reliable D call. The material sequenced was peripheral blood. This receptor was taken from a man aged 18 to 30 with COVID-19, enrolled during active disease. The CDR3 DNA reads as TGCAGCGTTGGACTTCTGCTTGGGGAGCAGTTCTTC. Protein: CSVGLLLGEQFF.